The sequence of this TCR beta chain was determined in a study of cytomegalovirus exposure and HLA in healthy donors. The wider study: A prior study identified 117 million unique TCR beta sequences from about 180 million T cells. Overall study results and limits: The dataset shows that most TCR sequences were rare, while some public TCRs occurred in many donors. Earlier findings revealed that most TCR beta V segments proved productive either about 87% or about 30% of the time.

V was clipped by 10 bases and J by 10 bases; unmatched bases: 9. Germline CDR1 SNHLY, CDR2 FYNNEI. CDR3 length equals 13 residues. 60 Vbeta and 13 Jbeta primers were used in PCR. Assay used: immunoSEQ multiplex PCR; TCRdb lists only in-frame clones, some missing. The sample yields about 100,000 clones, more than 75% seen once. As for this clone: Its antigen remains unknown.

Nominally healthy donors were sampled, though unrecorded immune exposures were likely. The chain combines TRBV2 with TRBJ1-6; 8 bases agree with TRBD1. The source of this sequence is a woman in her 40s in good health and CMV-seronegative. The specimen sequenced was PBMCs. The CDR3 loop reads CATNRGVSSPLHF. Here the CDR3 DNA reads TGTGCCACCAACAGGGGGGTAAGCTCACCCCTCCACTTT. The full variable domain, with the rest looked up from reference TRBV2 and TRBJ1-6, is EPEVTQTPSHQVTQMGQEVILRCVPISNHLYFYWYRQILGQKVEFLVSFYNNEISEKSEIFDDQFSVERPDGSNFTLKIRSTKLEDSAMYFCATNRGVSSPLHFGNGTRLTVT.